The 26 T cell receptor beta chains below come from one sample, sequenced in a study of control samples from healthy donors and cancer patients. Sequencing was performed with immunoSEQ multiplex PCR; in TCRdb, only in-frame clones are kept and a portion is missing. The sample lists roughly 170,000 clones; around 94% were seen once. Sequencing was carried out using blood. The source is a woman under 30 in good health.

The chain joins TRBV6-5 to TRBJ1-6; TRBD1 might be the D (5 bases). The germline CDR1 and CDR2 sequences are MNHEY and SVGAGI. Trimming took 4 bases from V and 10 from J, leaving 17 bases between them. The CDR3 has 15 residues. CDR3 residues: CASSWSGRGESPLHF. The CDR3 DNA sequence: TGTGCCAGCAGTTGGTCGGGGAGGGGAGAGTCACCCCTCCACTTT.

V usage is TRBV28 and J usage is TRBJ2-1, with 8 bases identical to TRBD1. CDR1 and CDR2 (germline): MDHEN, SYDVKM. V was pared by 6 bases and J by 7 bases, with 11 bases of the junction left unmatched. CDR3 length: 15 amino acids. CDR3 sequence: CASSSGGQGRNEQFF. CDR3 coding DNA: TGTGCCAGCAGCTCAGGAGGACAGGGAAGGAATGAGCAGTTCTTC. Full variable domain (rest looked up from reference TRBV28 and TRBJ2-1): DVKVTQSSRYLVKRTGEKVFLECVQDMDHENMFWYRQDPGLGLRLIYFSYDVKMKEKGDIPEGYSVSREKKERFSLILESASTNQTSMYLCASSSGGQGRNEQFFGPGTRLTVL.

This clone showed up just once. This chain joins TRBV5-6 and TRBJ2-3; tentative D call: TRBD2 (5 bases). This CDR3 contains 15 residues. V was shortened by 4 bases and J by 2 bases, with 14 bases between the two germline ends. Germline lookup yields CDR1 SGHDT and CDR2 YYEEEE. The CDR3 region is CASSAGYLPTDTQYF. In DNA, the CDR3 is TGTGCCAGCAGCGCGGGCTACCTCCCCACAGATACGCAGTATTTT.

The rearrangement joins TRBV11-2 to TRBJ1-1; tentatively, D is TRBD1 (6 bases). CDR3 length equals 16 residues. The V end was cut by 4 bases, the J end by 1 base, with 16 bases between. Per the germline V gene, CDR1 is SGHAT and CDR2 is FQNNGV. In DNA, the CDR3 is TGTGCCAGCAGCTCCCTTGTCAGGGGATCGAACACTGAAGCTTTCTTT. It encodes CASSSLVRGSNTEAFF.

This clone has a single count. The chain uses TRBV7-2 and TRBJ2-1, with 8 bases fitting TRBD2. Germline assignment: CDR1 SGHTA and CDR2 FQGNSA. This CDR3 contains 17 residues. J lost 5 bases, V lost 0 bases, and 9 bases had no gene match. CDR3: CASSLAPGLGGHNEQFF. In nucleotides, the CDR3 is TGTGCCAGCAGCTTAGCCCCGGGACTAGGAGGGCACAATGAGCAGTTCTTC.

J is TRBJ1-2 and V is TRBV7-2; D is uncertain. This CDR3 region has 14 residues. CDR1 is SGHTA and CDR2 is FQGNSA in the germline V gene. The V gene lost 2 bases and the J gene lost 1 base, with 8 bases spanning the gap. The DNA for the CDR3 is TGTGCCAGCAGCTTATCGGGCAGTAACTATGGCTACACCTTC. Translation: CASSLSGSNYGYTF.

This chain connects TRBV28 to TRBJ1-2; TRBD1 agrees at 11 bases. V shed 6 bases, J shed 7 bases, and the junction held 4 bases outside the gene matches. Germline lookup yields CDR1 MDHEN and CDR2 SYDVKM. The CDR3 length is 13 residues. The CDR3 DNA reads as TGTGCCAGCAGCGGACAGGGGGCGAGTGGCTACACCTTC. It translates to CASSGQGASGYTF.

For this clone: The sample carries other DNA sequences with the same CDR3. The chain employs TRBV7-2 and TRBJ1-1; D gene uncertain. The CDR3 contains 13 residues. The V gene lost 4 bases and the J gene lost 0 bases, with 6 bases spanning the gap. The germline V gene encodes CDR1 SGHTA and CDR2 FQGNSA. The CDR3 nucleotides are TGTGCCAGCAGCTCCCAAGTGAACACTGAAGCTTTCTTT. Translation gives CASSSQVNTEAFF.

The J gene is TRBJ1-3, the V gene TRBV10-3, with D possibly being TRBD1 (5 bases). Trimming removed 10 bases at V and 2 bases at J, with 21 bases between. The germline CDR1 and CDR2 sequences are ENHRY and SYGVKD. The length of the CDR3 is 16 residues. The CDR3: CASRGHGINTGNTIYF. As DNA, the CDR3 is TGTGCCAGCCGAGGACACGGGATAAATACTGGAAACACCATATATTTT.

The chain couples TRBV7-6 to TRBJ2-5; TRBD2 matches 7 bases. The junction had 2 bases not matched to a gene; V was cut back by 3 bases and J by 1 base. The CDR3 runs 14 residues. CDR1 and CDR2 from the germline V gene are SGHVS and FNYEAQ. CDR3 residues: CASSFLAGQETQYF. The CDR3 nucleotides are TGTGCCAGCAGCTTTTTAGCGGGCCAAGAGACCCAGTACTTC.

The J gene is TRBJ2-3, the V gene TRBV28; 11 bases line up with TRBD2. With V trimmed by 8 bases and J by 5 bases, 12 bases remained unmatched. CDR1 is MDHEN, CDR2 SYDVKM, per germline. The CDR3 is 16 amino acids. The DNA of the CDR3 is TGTGCCAGCCCGGAGGCCCTAGCGGGAGGCGTAGATACGCAGTATTTT. The encoded protein is CASPEALAGGVDTQYF.

The rearrangement joins TRBV7-2 to TRBJ2-4, with D possibly matching TRBD2 (6 bases). Looked up from germline, CDR1 is SGHTA and CDR2 is FQGNSA. Trimming cost V 5 bases and J 4 bases, with 15 bases left between them. The CDR3 spans 15 residues. The CDR3 sequence: CASSPRHGGKNIQYF. DNA for the CDR3: TGTGCCAGCAGCCCCCGACACGGGGGAAAAAACATTCAGTACTTC.

J is TRBJ1-1 and V is TRBV6-5; TRBD1 is a possible D gene (6 bases). Germline assignment: CDR1 MNHEY and CDR2 SVGAGI. This CDR3 is built from 15 residues. Between the trimmed V and J ends, which lost 5 bases and 2 bases, there was a span of 15 bases. The DNA for the CDR3 is TGTGCCAGCAGTCCGGTGGGGGCAGGTAACACTGAAGCTTTCTTT. Translating gives CASSPVGAGNTEAFF.

The chain links TRBV19 to TRBJ1-2, with TRBD1 as a possible D gene (6 bases). Germline V gives CDR1 LNHDA, CDR2 SQIVND (reference sequence). The length of the CDR3 is 14 residues. Trimming cost V 5 bases and J 4 bases, with 14 bases left between them. The CDR3 spells CASSFPQGRYGYTF. The CDR3 DNA reads as TGTGCCAGTAGTTTTCCACAGGGTCGCTATGGCTACACCTTC.

The V and J genes are TRBV12-3 or TRBV12-4 and TRBJ1-4; weak D call: TRBD1 (6 bases). The CDR3 is 12 amino acids. The V end lost 5 bases, the J end lost 7 bases, and 8 bases lay between the germline ends. The CDR3 here is CASSPGVEKLFF. CDR3 coding DNA: TGTGCCAGCAGTCCAGGGGTTGAAAAACTGTTTTTT.

The chain joins TRBV19 to TRBJ1-5, with 7 bases aligning to TRBD1. Germline CDR1 reads LNHDA; CDR2 reads SQIVND (reference sequence). The CDR3 has 15 residues. V lost 7 bases to trimming and J lost 1 base; unmatched junction nucleotides: 7. This CDR3 reads CASKFDRVSNQPQHF. The CDR3 DNA sequence: TGTGCCAGTAAATTCGACAGGGTGAGCAATCAGCCCCAGCATTTT.

The rearrangement joins TRBV25-1 to TRBJ1-1, with D unclear. V lost 4 bases to trimming and J lost 5 bases, with 14 bases between them. Germline CDR1 and CDR2: MGHDK and SYGVNS. The CDR3 sequence is 14 residues long. The CDR3 bases are TGTGCCAGCAGTGTCGGGGAGATAAGGACTGAAGCTTTCTTT. It encodes CASSVGEIRTEAFF.

This clone was detected once. This chain links TRBV19 with TRBJ2-1, with 7 bases identical to TRBD1. The CDR3 covers 17 residues. The J segment lost 2 bases and the V segment lost 3 bases, leaving 10 bases of the junction unmatched. CDR1 is LNHDA and CDR2 is SQIVND in the germline V gene (reference sequence). CDR3 residues: CASSIGALRGTYNEQFF. For the CDR3, the DNA is TGTGCCAGTAGTATCGGGGCCCTCAGGGGGACCTACAATGAGCAGTTCTTC.

The chain uses TRBV6-5 and TRBJ2-5; no firm D call. Germline CDR1 is MNHEY and CDR2 is SVGAGI. V was shortened by 2 bases and J by 1 base, with 5 bases between the two germline ends. This CDR3 is 13 amino acids long. CDR3 protein: CASSYGFQETQYF. The CDR3 DNA reads as TGTGCCAGCAGTTACGGATTCCAAGAGACCCAGTACTTC.

The chain is built from TRBV6-5 and TRBJ1-1, with D possibly matching TRBD1 (5 bases). This CDR3 has 13 residues. Germline assignment: CDR1 MNHEY and CDR2 SVGAGI. V was pared by 7 bases and J by 7 bases, with 16 bases between. Here the CDR3 DNA reads TGTGCCAGCACCCCTAGAGGGGCGGATGAAGCTTTCTTT. Translation: CASTPRGADEAFF.

V and J are TRBV5-1 and TRBJ1-6; TRBD1 matches at 8 bases. The CDR3 loop spans 14 amino acids. CDR1 is SGHRS and CDR2 is YFSETQ in the germline V gene. V shed 3 bases and J 10 bases; nucleotides not matched to a gene: 6. CDR3 in amino acids: CASSSQGVKSPLHF. In DNA form, the CDR3 reads TGCGCCAGCAGCTCACAGGGGGTGAAATCACCCCTCCACTTT. Drawing the rest from reference TRBV5-1 and TRBJ1-6, the complete variable domain is KAGVTQTPRYLIKTRGQQVTLSCSPISGHRSVSWYQQTPGQGLQFLFEYFSETQRNKGNFPGRFSGRQFSNSRSEMNVSTLELGDSALYLCASSSQGVKSPLHFGNGTRLTVT.

CDR3 amino acids: CASSFVQGNTEAFF. The CDR3 nucleotides read TGTGCCAGCAGCTTTGTTCAGGGGAACACTGAAGCTTTCTTT. The rearrangement uses TRBV11-2 and TRBJ1-1; weak D call: TRBD1 (5 bases). Deletions cut 3 bases from V and 1 base from J, with 9 bases between. Per germline, CDR1 SGHAT and CDR2 FQNNGV. The CDR3 consists of 14 residues.

The chain is built from TRBV19 and TRBJ1-1; 7 nucleotides line up with TRBD1. This CDR3 is 16 amino acids long. J was trimmed by 1 base and V by 10 bases; bases with no gene match: 15. Germline CDR1 is LNHDA and CDR2 is SQIVND (reference sequence). DNA for the CDR3: TGTGCCAATGAGACCAGGGGGGGGATGAAGAACACTGAAGCTTTCTTT. It translates to CANETRGGMKNTEAFF.

This clone was seen just once. The V call is TRBV7-2, the J call TRBJ1-2; D possibly corresponds to TRBD1 (6 bases). In germline, CDR1 is SGHTA, CDR2 FQGNSA. The CDR3 contains 14 residues. With 1 base removed from V and 8 bases from J, the gap between germline ends came to 14 bases. This CDR3 reads CASSLGYRVWGYTF. DNA for the CDR3: TGTGCCAGCAGCTTAGGGTACAGGGTATGGGGCTACACCTTC.

V is TRBV6-2 or TRBV6-3 and J is TRBJ2-3; possibly TRBD2 for D (5 bases). CDR1 and CDR2 from the germline V gene are MNHEY and SVGEGT. The CDR3 covers 14 residues. Trimming took off 6 bases at V and 6 bases at J, with 16 bases between the two ends. The CDR3 DNA reads TGTGCCAGCAGCCCTGGACTGCGAGGGGATACGCAGTATTTT. This codes for CASSPGLRGDTQYF.

This clone showed up just once. This chain joins TRBV12-3 or TRBV12-4 and TRBJ2-4; D uncertain. The CDR3 runs to 12 residues. V was pared by 6 bases and J by 0 bases, with 3 bases between. The CDR3 DNA is TGTGCCAGCAGGCTAGCCAAAAACATTCAGTACTTC. It translates to CASRLAKNIQYF.